The rows below give T cell receptor beta chains drawn from one sample of a study of cytomegalovirus exposure and HLA in healthy donors. Some clones are missing from TCRdb's copy, which holds only in-frame ones; the method was immunoSEQ multiplex PCR. Of some 71,000 clones listed, about 74% are singletons. The sequenced sample consisted of PBMCs. These receptors were taken from a woman between 25 and 40 years old in good health and CMV-seropositive. Both conserved end residues are part of each CDR3. Fields, in order: clone size, J gene, D gene, V gene, CDR3 DNA, CDR3 protein. A D gene is named only where the DNA matches it firmly. For some rows the clone size is stated as once, few or many, or as a class when expanded; others skip it.

size: few
J: TRBJ2-7
D: NA
V: TRBV30
DNA: TGTGCCTGGAGTGAGGGACTGCCCTCCTACGAGCAGTACTTC
CDR3: CAWSEGLPSYEQYF

size: NA
J: TRBJ1-5
D: TRBD1
V: TRBV9
DNA: TGTGCCAGCAGCTCGACAGACACAGGGGGTCAGCCCCAGCATTTT
CDR3: CASSSTDTGGQPQHF

size: NA
J: TRBJ2-3
D: NA
V: TRBV11-3
DNA: TGTGCCAGCAGCTTCGGAGGGGCCGGCACAGATACGCAGTATTTT
CDR3: CASSFGGAGTDTQYF

size: NA
J: TRBJ1-5
D: NA
V: TRBV9
DNA: TGTGCCAGCAGCCCCACCAGTTCATCCCGGGGCAATCAGCCCCAGCATTTT
CDR3: CASSPTSSSRGNQPQHF

size: NA
J: TRBJ1-5
D: NA
V: TRBV15
DNA: TGTGCCACCGAAGGGGCGGGGCAGCCCCAGCATTTT
CDR3: CATEGAGQPQHF

size: NA
J: TRBJ1-3
D: NA
V: TRBV28
DNA: TGTGCCACCCGGGGGGGAATTGGAAACACCATATATTTT
CDR3: CATRGGIGNTIYF

size: NA
J: TRBJ2-7
D: TRBD1
V: TRBV28
DNA: TGTGCCAGCAGTTTTACAGGGGGCCTAGCCCACGAGCAGTACTTC
CDR3: CASSFTGGLAHEQYF

size: NA
J: TRBJ1-1
D: TRBD1
V: TRBV6-5
DNA: TGTGCCAGCAGAGGGGGCTCGATTGAAGCTTTCTTT
CDR3: CASRGGSIEAFF

size: NA
J: TRBJ1-2
D: TRBD1
V: TRBV7-9
DNA: TGTGCCAGCAGCCCTGGACAGGGCCAGAACTATGGCTACACCTTC
CDR3: CASSPGQGQNYGYTF

size: NA
J: TRBJ1-1
D: NA
V: TRBV9
DNA: TGTGCCAGCAGCGAGAGGGGAGGGACTGAAGCTTTCTTT
CDR3: CASSERGGTEAFF

size: NA
J: TRBJ2-3
D: NA
V: TRBV4-3
DNA: TGCGCCAGCAGCCACGGTAGTGATACGCAGTATTTT
CDR3: CASSHGSDTQYF

size: NA
J: TRBJ2-2
D: TRBD2
V: TRBV5-6
DNA: TGTGCCAGCAGCTTGGATCGGCTAGCGGGACCCGGGGAGCTGTTTTTT
CDR3: CASSLDRLAGPGELFF

size: NA
J: TRBJ1-5
D: NA
V: TRBV15
DNA: TGTGCCACCAGCCCTCATCATACAGGGAACAATCAGCCCCAGCATTTT
CDR3: CATSPHHTGNNQPQHF

size: NA
J: TRBJ2-3
D: NA
V: TRBV6-5
DNA: TGTGCCAGCAGAAAACCCGGGGAAGGGACGCAGTATTTT
CDR3: CASRKPGEGTQYF

size: NA
J: TRBJ1-5
D: NA
V: TRBV25-1
DNA: TGTGCCAGCAGTGAAGGTCAGGGCAATCAGCCCCAGCATTTT
CDR3: CASSEGQGNQPQHF

size: NA
J: TRBJ1-2
D: TRBD1
V: TRBV5-4
DNA: TGTGCCAGCAGGGTGGACAGGGGGCCTAACTATGGCTACACCTTC
CDR3: CASRVDRGPNYGYTF

size: NA
J: TRBJ2-1
D: NA
V: TRBV4-3
DNA: TGCGCCAGCAGCCAAGATAGGAAGGGTGGGGCCTCAGGGCAGTTCTTC
CDR3: CASSQDRKGGASGQFF

size: NA
J: TRBJ2-5
D: TRBD2
V: TRBV5-6
DNA: TGTGCCAGCAGCTTGGGACTAGCGGGAGCATGGGAGACCCAGTACTTC
CDR3: CASSLGLAGAWETQYF

size: NA
J: TRBJ2-5
D: TRBD2
V: TRBV28
DNA: TGTGCCAGCAGTACTCCCCGGGAATTAGCGGGTCAAGAGACCCAGTACTTC
CDR3: CASSTPRELAGQETQYF

size: NA
J: TRBJ2-7
D: NA
V: TRBV19
DNA: TGTGCCAGTAGTACCTCGACAGGACCCTACGAGCAGTACTTC
CDR3: CASSTSTGPYEQYF

size: NA
J: TRBJ2-1
D: TRBD1
V: TRBV4-1
DNA: TGCGCCAGCAGCCAAGAACAGGGGGAGAGTTGGAATGAGCAGTTCTTC
CDR3: CASSQEQGESWNEQFF

size: NA
J: TRBJ1-5
D: NA
V: TRBV30
DNA: TGTGCCTGGAGTCCCGGGGGTGGTCAGCCCCAGCATTTT
CDR3: CAWSPGGGQPQHF

size: NA
J: TRBJ1-5
D: NA
V: TRBV25-1
DNA: TGTGCCAGCAGTGAATCCGGTAGGGGAGGAAATCAGCCCCAGCATTTT
CDR3: CASSESGRGGNQPQHF

size: NA
J: TRBJ2-6
D: TRBD1
V: TRBV28
DNA: TGTGCCAGCAGATCAAACAGGGGTAACGTCCTGACTTTC
CDR3: CASRSNRGNVLTF

size: NA
J: TRBJ1-1
D: TRBD1
V: TRBV6-6
DNA: TGTGCCAGCAGTTGGAACAGGGGGGTGAACACTGAAGCTTTCTTT
CDR3: CASSWNRGVNTEAFF

size: NA
J: TRBJ2-7
D: TRBD2
V: TRBV9
DNA: TGTGCCAGCAGCGTAGGGGGACTAGCGGACGAGCAGTACTTC
CDR3: CASSVGGLADEQYF

size: NA
J: TRBJ2-5
D: NA
V: TRBV21-1
DNA: TGTGCCAGCACCCGATCGGGGTCCCAAGAGACCCAGTACTTC
CDR3: CASTRSGSQETQYF